This T cell receptor (beta chain) was captured by sequencing in a study of a mutant IDH1 vaccine in newly diagnosed glioma. For this clone: What it binds is unknown.

Time point in this sample: week 47, end of study. Each dose of the vaccine consisted of 300 ug of mutant IDH1 20-mer peptide, with topical imiquimod. Germline-derived CDR1 and CDR2 are SGHRS and YFSETQ. This CDR3 is built from 15 residues. The trim removed 2 bases at V and 4 bases at J, leaving 6 bases unmatched. Using immunoSEQ multiplex PCR, the repertoire was profiled, and TCRdb retains in-frame clones only, with some absent. The sample consists of approximately 33,000 clones, 65% to 85% of them appearing once. The V and J genes are TRBV5-1 and TRBJ2-5; 9 bases map to TRBD1. The input for sequencing was PBMCs, taken from a glioma patient whose treatment included an IDH1 peptide vaccine. This TCR came from a man aged 40-49 years with glioma. In DNA form, the CDR3 reads TGCGCCAGCAGCTTCGCGACAGGGGGAGGAGAGACCCAGTACTTC. It specifies CASSFATGGGETQYF.